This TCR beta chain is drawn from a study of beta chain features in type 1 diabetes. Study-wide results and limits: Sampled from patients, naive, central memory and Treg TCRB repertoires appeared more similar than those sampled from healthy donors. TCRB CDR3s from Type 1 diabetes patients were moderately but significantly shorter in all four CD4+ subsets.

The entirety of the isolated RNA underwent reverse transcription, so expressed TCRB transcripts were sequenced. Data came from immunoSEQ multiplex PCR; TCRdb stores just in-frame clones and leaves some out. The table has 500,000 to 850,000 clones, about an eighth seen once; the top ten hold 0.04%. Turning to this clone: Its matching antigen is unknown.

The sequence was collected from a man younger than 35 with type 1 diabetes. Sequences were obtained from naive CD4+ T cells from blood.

The CDR3 is CASSWTGLLETQYF. DNA for the CDR3: TGTGCCAGCAGTTGGACAGGCCTTTTGGAGACCCAGTACTTC. This chain uses TRBV7-6 with TRBJ2-5, with 7 bases fitting TRBD1. The CDR3 spans 14 residues. Trimming at V came to 6 bases and at J to 5 bases, leaving 9 bases not matched to a gene. Germline CDR1 reads SGHVS; CDR2 reads FNYEAQ. The complete variable domain, with remaining parts taken from reference TRBV7-6 and TRBJ2-5, reads GAGVSQSPRYKVTKRGQDVALRCDPISGHVSLYWYRQALGQGPEFLTYFNYEAQQDKSGLPNDRFSAERPEGSISTLTIQRTEQRDSAMYRCASSWTGLLETQYFGPGTRLLVL.